The sequence of this T cell receptor beta chain was determined in a study of blood T cell repertoires in COVID-19. At the level of the study: Italy, Spain and the United States were the sources of the convalescent and acute COVID-19 samples. T cells, B-cell-depleted T cells, or PBMCs provided the cDNA or gDNA that served as material.

This clone was seen just once. Germline V gives CDR1 KGHSH, CDR2 LQKENI. The J segment lost 4 bases and the V segment lost 5 bases, leaving 6 bases of the junction unmatched. The CDR3 length is 16 residues. Seattle's cohort entered during active infection and was followed longitudinally. Source study methods: Amplification from reference gene primers served as the basis for estimated nucleated cell counts. Profiling relied on immunoSEQ multiplex PCR, and the TCRdb table lists in-frame clones only, not all of them. The V and J calls and clone size were taken over from that table, and D and trimming were inferred from the DNA. The repertoire consists of about 200,000 clones, with around four fifths occurring once and the leading ten covering under 0.95%.

The clonotype comes from a man between 60 and 75 years old with COVID-19, enrolled during active disease. The chain links TRBV18 to TRBJ2-5; 14 bases align to TRBD2. Sequenced input: peripheral blood. This CDR3 is CASSSTSGRAGETQYF. The CDR3, as DNA: TGTGCCAGCTCATCGACTAGCGGGAGGGCCGGAGAGACCCAGTACTTC.